The next 21 T cell receptor beta chains were all read from a single sample in a study of technical replicates of blood from four donors. Generated by immunoSEQ multiplex PCR, the TCRdb table keeps only in-frame clones and is missing some. The sample consists of around 61,000 clones, roughly 97% of them appearing once. Material for sequencing was T cells isolated from PBMCs. These receptors came from a human donor in good health.

A note on this clone: The sample holds other DNA sequences that translate to the same CDR3. This chain connects TRBV5-4 to TRBJ2-2, with 11 nucleotides matching TRBD2. CDR1 is SGHNT and CDR2 is YYREEE in the germline V gene (reference sequence). After removal of 2 bases from V and 4 bases from J, the junction contained 4 bases not matched to a gene. This CDR3 is built from 16 residues. The CDR3 sequence is CASSLGLAGGTGELFF. The CDR3 DNA reads TGTGCCAGCAGCTTAGGGCTAGCGGGAGGCACCGGGGAGCTGTTTTTT. The variable domain in full, with the rest retrieved from reference TRBV5-4 and TRBJ2-2, is ETGVTQSPTHLIKTRGQQVTLRCSSQSGHNTVSWYQQALGQGPQFIFQYYREEENGRGNFPPRFSGLQFPNYSSELNVNALELDDSALYLCASSLGLAGGTGELFFGEGSRLTVL.

This chain joins TRBV13 and TRBJ1-6; D is ambiguous. Between the trimmed V and J ends, which lost 0 bases and 7 bases, there was a span of 4 bases. Per germline, CDR1 PRHDT and CDR2 FYEKMQ (reference sequence). The CDR3 loop spans 13 amino acids. CDR3 sequence reads: CASSLGENSPLHF. In DNA, the CDR3 is TGTGCCAGCAGCTTAGGGGAGAATTCACCCCTCCACTTT.

This clone was found once. The CDR3 here is CASSESGVPNYEQYF. The CDR3 region has the DNA TGTGCCAGCAGTGAGTCGGGGGTCCCTAACTACGAGCAGTACTTC. This rearrangement joins TRBV2 to TRBJ2-7; possible D gene TRBD2, 6 bases. In germline, CDR1 is SNHLY, CDR2 FYNNEI. The V end was cut by 3 bases, the J end by 3 bases, with 15 bases between. This CDR3 spans 15 amino acids.

V is TRBV25-1 and J is TRBJ1-2, with 7 bases fitting TRBD1. The CDR3 contains 14 residues. J gave up 8 bases and V 3 bases, and 9 bases lay outside the gene matches. In germline, CDR1 is MGHDK, CDR2 SYGVNS. CDR3: CASSDQTGSGGYTF. CDR3 nucleotides: TGTGCCAGCAGTGACCAGACAGGGTCGGGAGGCTACACCTTC.

V usage is TRBV19 and J usage is TRBJ1-5; a weak D match, TRBD1 (6 bases). V was shortened by 6 bases and J by 6 bases, with 12 bases between the two germline ends. The germline V gene has CDR1 LNHDA and CDR2 SQIVND (reference sequence). The CDR3 consists of 13 residues. The CDR3 nucleotides read TGTGCCAGTAGCGGAGACAGGCGTCAGCCCCAGCATTTT. Encoded protein: CASSGDRRQPQHF. The complete variable domain, with remaining parts taken from reference TRBV19 and TRBJ1-5, reads DGGITQSPKYLFRKEGQNVTLSCEQNLNHDAMYWYRQDPGQGLRLIYYSQIVNDFQKGDIAEGYSVSREKKESFPLTVTSAQKNPTAFYLCASSGDRRQPQHFGDGTRLSIL.

CDR3 sequence (DNA): TGTGCCAGCAGCTTAACGCCCAGCGGGCCGAACACCGGGGAGCTGTTTTTT. It specifies CASSLTPSGPNTGELFF. The chain is built from TRBV7-3 and TRBJ2-2; a possible D gene is TRBD2 (6 bases). The CDR3 consists of 17 residues. Per germline, CDR1 SGHTA and CDR2 FQGTGA. Trimming cost V 0 bases and J 0 bases, with 11 bases left between them.

This rearrangement joins TRBV7-3 to TRBJ2-1; 7 nucleotides match TRBD2. The germline gives CDR1 SGHTA, CDR2 FQGTGA. The CDR3 runs to 15 residues. V trimming: 4 bases; J trimming: 9 bases; junction bases outside the gene matches: 12. CDR3 DNA: TGTGCCAGCAGCTCTCGGGTAGCGGGCCGGGGTGAGCAGTTCTTC. Amino acids: CASSSRVAGRGEQFF. Full variable domain (outside the CDR3, taken from reference TRBV7-3 and TRBJ2-1): GAGVSQTPSNKVTEKGKYVELRCDPISGHTALYWYRQSLGQGPEFLIYFQGTGAADDSGLPNDRFFAVRPEGSVSTLKIQRTERGDSAVYLCASSSRVAGRGEQFFGPGTRLTVL.

V usage is TRBV2 and J usage is TRBJ2-5, with D unresolved. The CDR3 extends over 14 amino acids. Per the germline V gene, CDR1 is SNHLY and CDR2 is FYNNEI. With 7 bases removed from V and 2 bases from J, the gap between germline ends came to 14 bases. DNA for the CDR3: TGTGCCAGCAACCAATTCACGGAGCAAGAGACCCAGTACTTC. Its translation is CASNQFTEQETQYF. Based on the CDR3 plus reference TRBV2 and TRBJ2-5, the full variable domain is EPEVTQTPSHQVTQMGQEVILRCVPISNHLYFYWYRQILGQKVEFLVSFYNNEISEKSEIFDDQFSVERPDGSNFTLKIRSTKLEDSAMYFCASNQFTEQETQYFGPGTRLLVL.

The chain has TRBV10-3 and TRBJ1-5, with TRBD1 matching over 9 bases. The CDR3 consists of 16 residues. Germline-derived CDR1 and CDR2 are ENHRY and SYGVKD. J gave up 6 bases and V 1 base, and 7 bases lay outside the gene matches. The CDR3 spells CAISEFGTGNSQPQHF. The CDR3 DNA reads as TGTGCCATCAGTGAGTTTGGGACAGGGAATAGTCAGCCCCAGCATTTT.

V usage is TRBV4-1 and J usage is TRBJ1-1; D not resolved. This CDR3 comprises 14 residues. CDR1 and CDR2 from the germline V gene are MGHRA and YSYEKL. V lost 3 bases and J 1 base, leaving 9 bases between the germline ends. CDR3 amino acids: CASSQKRENTEAFF. The DNA for the CDR3 is TGCGCCAGCAGCCAGAAACGAGAGAACACTGAAGCTTTCTTT.

This rearrangement joins TRBV9 to TRBJ1-6; 12 nucleotides match TRBD1. The CDR3 sequence is 17 residues long. Germline CDR1 is SGDLS and CDR2 is YYNGEE. Germline trimming cut 2 bases from V and 5 bases from J; bases unmatched to any gene: 5. The CDR3 nucleotides are TGTGCCAGCAGCGTGGGGACAGGGGGCCTTGATAATTCACCCCTCCACTTT. Residues: CASSVGTGGLDNSPLHF.

V and J are TRBV18 and TRBJ2-3, with 10 positions matching TRBD1. V shed 8 bases, J shed 3 bases, and the junction held 8 bases outside the gene matches. The germline gives CDR1 KGHSH, CDR2 LQKENI. The CDR3 runs 15 residues. The CDR3 here is CASLDRDRGTDTQYF. As DNA, the CDR3 is TGTGCCAGCCTTGACCGGGACAGGGGAACAGATACGCAGTATTTT.

The chain links TRBV2 to TRBJ2-1; 10 bases are a match to TRBD1. V shed 7 bases and J 4 bases; nucleotides not matched to a gene: 4. CDR3 size: 14 residues. Germline V CDR1 and CDR2: SNHLY, FYNNEI. For the CDR3, the DNA is TGTGCCAGCAAACCGGGACAGGGGTACAATGAGCAGTTCTTC. It yields the protein CASKPGQGYNEQFF.

This sequence joins TRBV5-1 and TRBJ1-5, with 7 bases matching TRBD1. V gave up 5 bases and J gave up 2 bases; unmatched junction bases: 7. The V gene's germline CDR1 is SGHRS and CDR2 YFSETQ. The CDR3 runs to 15 residues. The CDR3 nucleotides are TGCGCCAGCAGTCTGGACGGGACAGGCAATCAGCCCCAGCATTTT. It codes for CASSLDGTGNQPQHF.

The rearrangement uses TRBV6-4 and TRBJ1-1; TRBD1 might be the D (5 bases). V was cut by 6 bases and J by 1 base, with 9 bases left in between. From germline, CDR1 is MRHNA and CDR2 SNTAGT. This CDR3 is 13 amino acids long. The CDR3 region has the DNA TGTGCCAGCAGAATCGGACAGAACACTGAAGCTTTCTTT. Protein: CASRIGQNTEAFF.

The rearrangement links TRBV6-1 to TRBJ2-5; 7 bases are shared with TRBD2. V gave up 3 bases and J gave up 2 bases; unmatched junction bases: 9. The CDR3 length is 16 residues. From germline, CDR1 is MNHNS and CDR2 SASEGT. This CDR3 is CASSDTVLAFQETQYF. The CDR3 DNA follows: TGTGCCAGCAGTGATACCGTACTAGCGTTTCAAGAGACCCAGTACTTC.

The chain recombines TRBV10-3 with TRBJ2-2, with TRBD2 as a possible D gene (6 bases). The length of the CDR3 is 15 residues. The V gene's germline CDR1 is ENHRY and CDR2 SYGVKD. Trimming shortened V by 0 bases and J by 5 bases, and 10 bases separated the two germline ends. The CDR3 sequence is CAISESGGKTGELFF. CDR3 bases: TGTGCCATCAGTGAGTCTGGAGGGAAAACCGGGGAGCTGTTTTTT.

J is TRBJ1-5 and V is TRBV2; 9 bases are shared with TRBD1. J gave up 4 bases and V 3 bases, and 10 bases lay outside the gene matches. The CDR3 runs 17 residues. The germline V gene has CDR1 SNHLY and CDR2 FYNNEI. The CDR3 loop is CASSDGQGLYWNQPQHF. In nucleotides, the CDR3 is TGTGCCAGCAGTGATGGACAGGGGCTGTACTGGAATCAGCCCCAGCATTTT.

This chain joins TRBV28 and TRBJ1-1, with 12 bases matching TRBD1. Germline V CDR1 and CDR2: MDHEN, SYDVKM. The CDR3 is 17 residues long. V lost 2 bases to trimming and J lost 5 bases; unmatched junction nucleotides: 9. The CDR3 loop is CASSLSGTGGRVTEAFF. The CDR3 nucleotides are TGTGCCAGCAGTTTAAGCGGGACAGGGGGCAGGGTAACTGAAGCTTTCTTT. Filled out from reference TRBV28 and TRBJ1-1, the complete variable domain reads DVKVTQSSRYLVKRTGEKVFLECVQDMDHENMFWYRQDPGLGLRLIYFSYDVKMKEKGDIPEGYSVSREKKERFSLILESASTNQTSMYLCASSLSGTGGRVTEAFFGQGTRLTVV.

This clone showed up just a few times. This rearrangement joins TRBV9 to TRBJ2-5; 14 bases line up with TRBD2. This CDR3 region has 16 residues. V trimming: 4 bases; J trimming: 7 bases; junction bases outside the gene matches: 9. From germline, CDR1 is SGDLS and CDR2 YYNGEE. This CDR3 reads CASSFGTSGRSGTQYF. CDR3 bases: TGTGCCAGCAGCTTCGGGACTAGCGGGAGATCGGGGACCCAGTACTTC.

The chain is built from TRBV11-3 and TRBJ1-3; the D is unclear. Per germline, CDR1 SGHNT and CDR2 YENEEA. The CDR3 consists of 15 residues. The V gene lost 4 bases and the J gene lost 4 bases, with 14 bases spanning the gap. The DNA for the CDR3 is TGTGCCAGCAGCTCCTCAGGCCGAGGGGGAAACACCATATATTTT. It translates to CASSSSGRGGNTIYF.